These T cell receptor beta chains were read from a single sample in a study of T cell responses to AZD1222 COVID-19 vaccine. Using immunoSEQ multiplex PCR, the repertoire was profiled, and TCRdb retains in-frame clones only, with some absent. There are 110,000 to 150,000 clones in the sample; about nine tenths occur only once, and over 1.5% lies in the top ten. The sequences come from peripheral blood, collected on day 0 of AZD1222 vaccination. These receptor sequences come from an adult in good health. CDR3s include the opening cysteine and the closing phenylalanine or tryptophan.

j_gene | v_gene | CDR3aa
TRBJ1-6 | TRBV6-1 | CASSVHRSSYNSPLHF
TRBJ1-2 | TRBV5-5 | CASSTIPPEGRFGYGYTF
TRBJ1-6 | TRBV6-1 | CASSERAGGNSPLHF
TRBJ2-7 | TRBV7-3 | CASSPSGFYEQYF
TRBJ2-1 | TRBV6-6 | CASSPRQAYNEQFF
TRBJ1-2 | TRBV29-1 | CSVAGQRFDGYTF
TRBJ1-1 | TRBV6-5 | CASTGNTEAFF
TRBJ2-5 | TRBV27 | CASSPGTVFEETQYF
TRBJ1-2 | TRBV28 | CASSPRATGFNGYTF
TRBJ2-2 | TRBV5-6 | CASRGSAELFF
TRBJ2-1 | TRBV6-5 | CASSYSNGGYNEQFF
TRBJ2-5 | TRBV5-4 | CASSPRTSGQETQYF
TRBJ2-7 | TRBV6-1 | CASSEAPSYEQYF
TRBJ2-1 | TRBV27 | CASSSIGLADNEQFF
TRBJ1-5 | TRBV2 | CASTPLDRVGQPQHF
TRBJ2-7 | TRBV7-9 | CASSLFSYEQYF
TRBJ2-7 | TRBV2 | CATLTLGGSYEQYF
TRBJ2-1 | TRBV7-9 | CASSSAGRGDEQFF
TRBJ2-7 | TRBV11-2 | CASSLGGQGTTYEQYF
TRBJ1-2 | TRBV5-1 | CASSSDGSSMGYTF
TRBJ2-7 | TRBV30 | CAWSRDSSYEQYF
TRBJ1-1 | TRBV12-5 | CASGLVSGRESTEAFF
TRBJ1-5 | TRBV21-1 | CASSKDGTGYNQPQHF
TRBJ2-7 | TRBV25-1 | CASTSRQDSYEQYF
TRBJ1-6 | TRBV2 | CAGRGNSPLHF
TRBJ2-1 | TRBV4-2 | CASSQEPGTEVYNEQFF
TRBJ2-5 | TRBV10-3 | CAISEGQAQETQYF
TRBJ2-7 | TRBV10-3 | CAISESTGTYEQYF
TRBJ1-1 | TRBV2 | CASSEQVNTEAFF
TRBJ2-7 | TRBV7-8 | CASSPPPGTEQYF
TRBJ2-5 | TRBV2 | CASMGTSGSLETQYF
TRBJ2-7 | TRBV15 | CATSRDPGGPYEQYF
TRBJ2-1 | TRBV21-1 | CASSTRGGASGSHGAGDEQFF
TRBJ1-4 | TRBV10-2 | CASRDRNEKLFF
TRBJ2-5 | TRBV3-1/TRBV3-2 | CASSQEIRQGETQYF
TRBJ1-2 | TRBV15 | CATSTLAGALEDGYTF
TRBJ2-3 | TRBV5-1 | CASSLARVEADTQYF
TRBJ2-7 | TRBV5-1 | CASSLIGGYEQYF
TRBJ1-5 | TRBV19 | CATTNRGRYSNQPQHF
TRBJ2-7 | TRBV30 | CAWSPGFTYEQYF
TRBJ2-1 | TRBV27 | CASTRSGRASDEQFF
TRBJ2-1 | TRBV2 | CASKTGSYNEQFF
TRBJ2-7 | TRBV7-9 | CASSPGSTEQYF
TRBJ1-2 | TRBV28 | CASTPVQEGGYTF
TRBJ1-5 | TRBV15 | CATSSYPDYSNQPQHF
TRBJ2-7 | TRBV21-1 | CATPGRNLGSYEQYF
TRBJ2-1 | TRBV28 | CASSLIGSYNEQFF
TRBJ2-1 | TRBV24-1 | CATTGWANEQFF
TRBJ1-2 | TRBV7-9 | CASSPYWDRDGYTF
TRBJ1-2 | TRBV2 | CASSDNRDYGYTF
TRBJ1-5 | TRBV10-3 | CAISESMSQGSQHF
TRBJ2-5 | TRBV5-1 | CASSYMGFLETQYF
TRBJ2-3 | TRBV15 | CATRLADIPTDTQYF
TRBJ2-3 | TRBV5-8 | CASSWSFFGWREGSDTQYF